The 4 T cell receptor beta chains below all came from one sample that was sequenced in a study of CD8 T cells in Susac syndrome. Random hexamers primed reverse transcription of about 0.45 to 1 ug RNA. TCRdb re-called the immunoSEQ multiplex PCR reads through MiXCR, storing one row per CDR3 protein. Of around 150,000 distinct CDR3 sequences in the sample, more than 85% were seen once. Sequenced: CD8+ T cells from PBMCs. These receptors came from a human donor with Susac syndrome.

This clonotype is a singleton in its sample. The chain links TRBV30 to TRBJ1-1; D is ambiguous. V dropped 3 bases and J dropped 11 bases, with 7 bases sitting between them. CDR3 size: 9 residues. In germline, CDR1 is GTSNPN, CDR2 SVGIG (reference sequence). The CDR3 region is CAWSPGAFF. The CDR3 coding sequence is TGTGCCTGGAGCCCTGGGGCTTTCTTT.

V gene TRBV5-6 combines with J gene TRBJ2-7, with D uncertain. The CDR3 extends over 14 amino acids. Deletions cut 0 bases from V and 2 bases from J, with 9 bases between. CDR1 and CDR2 (germline): SGHDT, YYEEEE. The CDR3: CASSLVSLAYEQYF. CDR3 DNA: TGTGCCAGCAGCTTGGTGAGTCTAGCCTACGAGCAGTACTTC.

The chain joins TRBV5-1 to TRBJ2-1, with a possible D match to TRBD2 (6 bases). The V end was cut by 5 bases, the J end by 6 bases, with 21 bases between. This CDR3 is built from 16 residues. Germline V CDR1 and CDR2: SGHRS, YFSETQ. The CDR3 DNA sequence: TGCGCCAGCAGTCTACCTATAGCCCGGGACTTCAATGAGCAGTTCTTC. The encoded protein is CASSLPIARDFNEQFF.

This clonotype was counted once. This chain joins TRBV5-1 and TRBJ2-7, with a weak D call TRBD2 (6 bases). The V and J ends lost 4 bases and 1 base respectively, with 15 bases between them. The V gene's germline CDR1 is SGHRS and CDR2 YFSETQ. The CDR3 runs 15 residues. Here the CDR3 reads CASSRLGGGSYEQYF. The CDR3 DNA sequence: TGCGCCAGCAGCCGGCTAGGTGGAGGGTCCTACGAGCAGTACTTC.